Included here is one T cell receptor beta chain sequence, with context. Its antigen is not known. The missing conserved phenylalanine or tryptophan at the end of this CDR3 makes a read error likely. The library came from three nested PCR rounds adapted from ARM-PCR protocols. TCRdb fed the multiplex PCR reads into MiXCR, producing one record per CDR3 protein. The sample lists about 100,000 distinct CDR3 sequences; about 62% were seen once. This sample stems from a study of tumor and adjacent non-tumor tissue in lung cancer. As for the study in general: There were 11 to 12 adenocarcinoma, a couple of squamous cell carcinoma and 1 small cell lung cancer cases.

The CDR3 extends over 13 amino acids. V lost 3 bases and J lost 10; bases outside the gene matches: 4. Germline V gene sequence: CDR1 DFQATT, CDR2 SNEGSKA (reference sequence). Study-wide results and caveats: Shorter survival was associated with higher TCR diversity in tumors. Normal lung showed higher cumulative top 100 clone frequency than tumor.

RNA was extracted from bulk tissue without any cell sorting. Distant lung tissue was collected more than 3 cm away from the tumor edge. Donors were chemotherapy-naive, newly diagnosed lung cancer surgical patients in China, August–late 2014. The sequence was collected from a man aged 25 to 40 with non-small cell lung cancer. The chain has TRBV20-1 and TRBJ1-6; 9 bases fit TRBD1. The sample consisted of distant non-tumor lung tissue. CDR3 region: CSARGTGRSPLHC. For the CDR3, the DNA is TGCAGTGCTAGGGGGACAGGGAGGTCACCCCTCCACTGT.